These 26 T cell receptor beta chains originate from one sample sequenced in a study of blood T cell repertoires in COVID-19. Libraries were prepared by immunoSEQ multiplex PCR; TCRdb keeps only in-frame clonotypes and omits some of them. The table shows over 70,000 clones, with about 80% occurring only once. Sequenced sample: peripheral blood. The receptor set was obtained from a woman of 80 years or more with acute or convalescent COVID-19.

The table lists this clone with a count of one. V usage is TRBV5-5 and J usage is TRBJ1-4; D not certain. The CDR3 has 16 amino acids. Germline V CDR1 and CDR2: SGHKS, YYEKEE (reference sequence). Trimming removed 4 bases at V and 2 bases at J, with 15 bases between. CDR3 amino acids: CASSPGMGGTNEKLFF. For the CDR3, the DNA is TGTGCCAGCAGCCCGGGCATGGGAGGTACTAATGAAAAACTGTTTTTT. Supplemented by reference TRBV5-5 and TRBJ1-4, the full variable domain reads DAGVTQSPTHLIKTRGQQVTLRCSPISGHKSVSWYQQVLGQGPQFIFQYYEKEERGRGNFPDRFSARQFPNYSSELNVNALLLGDSALYLCASSPGMGGTNEKLFFGSGTQLSVL.

This chain joins TRBV9 and TRBJ2-7; 9 bases agree with TRBD2. The V gene's germline CDR1 is SGDLS and CDR2 YYNGEE. This CDR3 is built from 16 residues. Trimming took 0 bases from V and 1 from J; bases not matched to a gene: 5. CDR3 amino acids: CASSVGAGGRSYEQYF. DNA of the CDR3: TGTGCCAGCAGCGTAGGAGCGGGGGGTCGGTCCTACGAGCAGTACTTC. Full variable domain (missing parts from reference TRBV9 and TRBJ2-7): DSGVTQTPKHLITATGQRVTLRCSPRSGDLSVYWYQQSLDQGLQFLIQYYNGEERAKGNILERFSAQQFPDLHSELNLSSLELGDSALYFCASSVGAGGRSYEQYFGPGTRLTVT.

This clone was seen a handful of times. V and J are TRBV5-4 and TRBJ2-3; 7 nucleotides match TRBD1. Germline assignment: CDR1 SGHNT and CDR2 YYREEE (reference sequence). There are 14 residues in the CDR3. With 4 bases clipped from V and 4 bases from J, the junction kept 6 bases outside the gene matches. Here the CDR3 DNA reads TGTGCCAGCAGCGTAGACAGGGAAGCAGATACGCAGTATTTT. Amino acids: CASSVDREADTQYF.

J is TRBJ2-1 and V is TRBV5-6; D is perhaps TRBD1 (6 bases). V dropped 0 bases and J dropped 0 bases, with 19 bases sitting between them. The CDR3 has 19 amino acids. The germline V gene has CDR1 SGHDT and CDR2 YYEEEE. CDR3 sequence: CASSLGQDGVWLSYNEQFF. The CDR3 DNA reads TGTGCCAGCAGCTTGGGACAGGACGGGGTTTGGCTCTCCTACAATGAGCAGTTCTTC.

This clone was seen more than once but under ten times. The CDR3 protein is CASSVHGDTTYEQYF. DNA of the CDR3: TGTGCCAGCAGCGTACACGGGGACACCACCTACGAGCAGTACTTC. The chain uses TRBV9 and TRBJ2-7; D is possibly TRBD1 (6 bases). V was pared by 1 base and J by 2 bases, with 13 bases between. CDR1 and CDR2 from the germline V gene are SGDLS and YYNGEE. This CDR3 contains 15 residues.

V and J are TRBV3-1 (or the pseudogene TRBV3-2) and TRBJ2-2; TRBD2 might be the D (5 bases). The CDR3 consists of 15 residues. Looked up from germline, CDR1 is LGHDT and CDR2 is YNNKEL (reference sequence). V gave up 1 base and J gave up 3 bases, with 9 bases separating them. The DNA for the CDR3 is TGTGCCAGCAGCCAAGGGACTTTACACACCGGGGAGCTGTTTTTT. Its translation: CASSQGTLHTGELFF.

This rearrangement joins TRBV7-7 to TRBJ2-1, with D perhaps matching TRBD1 (6 bases). Germline CDR1 reads SSHAT; CDR2 reads FNYEAQ (reference sequence). The CDR3 runs 15 residues. V shed 1 base and J shed 9 bases, with 16 bases lying between them. CDR3 in amino acids: CASSLGGPGAGEQFF. The CDR3 nucleotides are TGTGCCAGCAGCTTAGGTGGTCCAGGGGCCGGTGAGCAGTTCTTC.

V and J are TRBV21-1 and TRBJ2-2; the table calls TRBD1, which could not be checked here. TRBV21-1 is a documented pseudogene. The CDR3 contains 17 residues. The CDR3 coding sequence is TGTGCCAGCAGCAAAAGGGACATAGCGCTCCACACCGGGGAGCTGTTTTTT. Protein sequence: CASSKRDIALHTGELFF.

This clone showed up just once. The genes are TRBV27 and TRBJ2-7; a weak D match, TRBD1 (6 bases). Germline CDR1 MNHEY, CDR2 SMNVEV (reference sequence). The CDR3 covers 18 residues. Trimming cost V 5 bases and J 0 bases, with 23 bases left between them. As DNA, the CDR3 is TGTGCCAGCAGTCCCCAGCCACCACAGGGATTCAGCTCCTACGAGCAGTACTTC. Amino acids: CASSPQPPQGFSSYEQYF.

V is TRBV6-5 and J is TRBJ2-2, with 13 positions matching TRBD2. CDR3 length equals 14 residues. The junction had 4 bases not matched to a gene; V was cut back by 10 bases and J by 5 bases. Germline lookup yields CDR1 MNHEY and CDR2 SVGAGI. CDR3 sequence: CAIGLAGATGELFF. The DNA for the CDR3 is TGTGCCATTGGACTAGCGGGAGCTACCGGGGAGCTGTTTTTT.

Only a few counts were recorded for this clone. The rearrangement links TRBV12-3 or TRBV12-4 to TRBJ2-5, with 8 nucleotides matching TRBD1. With 6 bases clipped from V and 5 bases from J, the junction kept 5 bases outside the gene matches. The CDR3 covers 13 residues. The CDR3 nucleotides are TGTGCCAGCAGCCCCAGGGGGCCGGAGACCCAGTACTTC. Protein product: CASSPRGPETQYF.

The V gene is TRBV7-6, the J gene TRBJ1-6; 9 positions match TRBD1. The V gene's germline CDR1 is SGHVS and CDR2 FNYEAQ. The CDR3 is made up of 19 amino acids. J lost 0 bases, V lost 6 bases, and 12 bases had no gene match. The CDR3 here is CASSPVGTGSVSYNSPLHF. The CDR3 DNA sequence: TGTGCCAGCAGTCCCGTCGGGACAGGGAGCGTCTCCTATAATTCACCCCTCCACTTT.

The chain links TRBV15 to TRBJ2-1; TRBD2 might be the D (6 bases). The V gene's germline CDR1 is LNHNV and CDR2 YYDKDF (reference sequence). The V and J ends lost 0 bases and 0 bases respectively, with 18 bases between them. There are 19 residues in the CDR3. CDR3 residues: CATSRDRWSSGSSYNEQFF. Here the CDR3 DNA reads TGTGCCACCAGCAGAGATCGGTGGAGTAGCGGTAGCTCCTACAATGAGCAGTTCTTC.

V usage is TRBV11-2 and J usage is TRBJ1-1, with D possibly matching TRBD1 (6 bases). Trimming left V 1 base short and J 2 bases short, with 17 bases between. The CDR3 consists of 17 residues. Germline CDR1 is SGHAT and CDR2 is FQNNGV. CDR3 sequence: CASSLVGGGLTNTEAFF. As DNA, the CDR3 is TGTGCCAGCAGCTTAGTAGGGGGGGGACTGACCAACACTGAAGCTTTCTTT.

The rearrangement joins TRBV2 to TRBJ1-2; 8 bases are shared with TRBD1. Per germline, CDR1 SNHLY and CDR2 FYNNEI. The ends lost 11 bases at V and 7 bases at J; junction bases unmatched: 18. This CDR3 has 15 amino acids. This CDR3 reads CAAPSADRGGSGYTF. The CDR3 region has the DNA TGTGCCGCCCCTTCCGCCGACAGGGGTGGAAGTGGCTACACCTTC.

The rearrangement links TRBV5-5 to TRBJ2-1; no definite D call. The CDR3 runs 12 residues. V was clipped by 3 bases and J by 5 bases, with 6 bases between them. Per germline, CDR1 SGHKS and CDR2 YYEKEE (reference sequence). CDR3 sequence reads: CASSYRDNEQFF. CDR3 DNA: TGTGCCAGCAGCTACCGGGACAATGAGCAGTTCTTC.

V gene TRBV6-5 combines with J gene TRBJ2-7, with 7 bases identical to TRBD2. The germline V gene has CDR1 MNHEY and CDR2 SVGAGI. Germline trimming cut 2 bases from V and 2 bases from J; bases unmatched to any gene: 3. The CDR3 sequence is 14 residues long. CDR3 nucleotide sequence: TGTGCCAGCAGTTACGAGGCGGGAGCCTACGAGCAGTACTTC. Its protein product is CASSYEAGAYEQYF.

J is TRBJ1-5 and V is TRBV19; 7 bases are a match to TRBD1. V dropped 5 bases and J dropped 9; count of bases not matched to a gene: 13. The germline V gene encodes CDR1 LNHDA and CDR2 SQIVND (reference sequence). CDR3 length equals 15 residues. The CDR3 DNA is TGTGCCAGTAGTTGGGGGACAGAAGGAATTAGGCCCCAGCATTTT. Translating it yields CASSWGTEGIRPQHF.

The chain recombines TRBV18 with TRBJ2-5; TRBD2 is a possible D gene (6 bases). Trimming removed 5 bases at V and 2 bases at J, with 12 bases between. This CDR3 is 14 amino acids long. Per the germline V gene, CDR1 is KGHSH and CDR2 is LQKENI. The CDR3 loop reads CASSDGTQQETQYF. The CDR3, as DNA: TGTGCCAGCTCAGATGGGACTCAACAAGAGACCCAGTACTTC. Full variable domain (rest looked up from reference TRBV18 and TRBJ2-5): NAGVMQNPRHLVRRRGQEARLRCSPMKGHSHVYWYRQLPEEGLKFMVYLQKENIIDESGMPKERFSAEFPKEGPSILRIQQVVRGDSAAYFCASSDGTQQETQYFGPGTRLLVL.

This clone was recorded a few times. At the DNA level, this CDR3 is encoded by other sequences in the same sample as well. The CDR3 here is CASSPSRSTDTQYF. The CDR3 DNA follows: TGTGCCAGCTCACCGTCACGGAGCACAGATACGCAGTATTTT. The chain links TRBV18 to TRBJ2-3; D unresolved. The V gene lost 3 bases and the J gene lost 0 bases, with 7 bases spanning the gap. This CDR3 has 14 amino acids. CDR1 is KGHSH and CDR2 is LQKENI in the germline V gene.

This chain links TRBV19 with TRBJ1-1; TRBD1 aligns across 7 bases. The trim removed 5 bases at V and 10 bases at J, leaving 13 bases unmatched. The germline V gene encodes CDR1 LNHDA and CDR2 SQIVND (reference sequence). The CDR3 spans 14 residues. The CDR3 DNA reads TGTGCCAGTAGTCGGGACAGAGAAAAATCTCGAGCTTTCTTT. Amino acid sequence: CASSRDREKSRAFF. Based on the CDR3 plus reference TRBV19 and TRBJ1-1, the full variable domain is DGGITQSPKYLFRKEGQNVTLSCEQNLNHDAMYWYRQDPGQGLRLIYYSQIVNDFQKGDIAEGYSVSREKKESFPLTVTSAQKNPTAFYLCASSRDREKSRAFFGQGTRLTVV.

The genes are TRBV2 and TRBJ1-2; 7 bases agree with TRBD1. The CDR3 runs to 14 residues. V shed 3 bases and J 5 bases; nucleotides not matched to a gene: 6. The germline V gene encodes CDR1 SNHLY and CDR2 FYNNEI. Written as DNA, the CDR3 is TGTGCCAGCAGTGATGACAGGGTCCGATATGGCTACACCTTC. Translation gives CASSDDRVRYGYTF.

This rearrangement joins TRBV5-1 to TRBJ2-7, with TRBD1 identical over 7 bases. The V and J ends lost 4 bases and 1 base, in that order; junction bases with no gene match: 5. Germline V CDR1 and CDR2: SGHRS, YFSETQ. The CDR3 is 14 amino acids. CDR3 in DNA: TGCGCCAGCAGCATCGGGACAGATTCCTACGAGCAGTACTTC. This sequence encodes CASSIGTDSYEQYF.

The genes are TRBV19 and TRBJ2-7, with TRBD2 matching 16 bases. J was trimmed by 6 bases and V by 7 bases; bases with no gene match: 15. Germline assignment: CDR1 LNHDA and CDR2 SQIVND (reference sequence). CDR3 length: 18 residues. CDR3 nucleotide sequence: TGTGCCAGTATCCCCCTGCCCGGGACTAGCGGGGGGGCCGGCGAGCAGTACTTC. Its translation: CASIPLPGTSGGAGEQYF.

The chain joins TRBV30 to TRBJ2-3; D possibly corresponds to TRBD1 (7 bases). Trimming left V 6 bases short and J 0 bases short, with 10 bases between. CDR1 and CDR2 from the germline V gene are GTSNPN and SVGIG (reference sequence). There are 13 residues in the CDR3. Here the CDR3 DNA reads TGTGCCTGTGCAGGGGGGAGCACAGATACGCAGTATTTT. This gives the protein CACAGGSTDTQYF.

The rearrangement links TRBV12-3 or TRBV12-4 to TRBJ2-7; D perhaps matches TRBD2 (6 bases). Trimming removed 6 bases from V and 2 bases from J, with 11 bases in between. This CDR3 contains 13 residues. The CDR3 sequence is CASRRDPTYEQYF. DNA for the CDR3: TGTGCCAGCAGGCGGGACCCCACCTACGAGCAGTACTTC.